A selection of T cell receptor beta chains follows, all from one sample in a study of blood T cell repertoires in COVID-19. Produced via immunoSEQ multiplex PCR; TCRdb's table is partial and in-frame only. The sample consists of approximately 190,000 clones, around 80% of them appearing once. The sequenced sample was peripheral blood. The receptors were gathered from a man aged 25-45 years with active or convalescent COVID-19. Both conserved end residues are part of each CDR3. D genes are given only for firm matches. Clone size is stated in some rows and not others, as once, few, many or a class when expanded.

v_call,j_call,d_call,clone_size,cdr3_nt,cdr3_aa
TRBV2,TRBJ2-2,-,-,TGTGCCAGGAGAGGAGGCGGGGGCTTTCACACCGGGGAGCTGTTTTTT,CARRGGGGFHTGELFF
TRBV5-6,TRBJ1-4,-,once,TGTGCCAGCAGCTCCAGGGTAGGAAAACTGTTTTTT,CASSSRVGKLFF
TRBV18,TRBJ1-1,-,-,TGTGCCAGCTCACCACCTAGCCCCACTGAAGCTTTCTTT,CASSPPSPTEAFF
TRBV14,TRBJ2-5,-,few,TGTGCCAGCAGCCAAGATGTTGGCGGAGCCCTCCGAGAGACCCAGTACTTC,CASSQDVGGALRETQYF
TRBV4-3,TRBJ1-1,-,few,TGCGCCAGCAGCCAAGATTGGGGAGGTGGCACTGAAGCTTTCTTT,CASSQDWGGGTEAFF
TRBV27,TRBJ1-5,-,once,TGTGCCAGCAGCCGGACAGGCAATCAGCCCCAGCATTTT,CASSRTGNQPQHF
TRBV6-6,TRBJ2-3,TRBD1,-,TGTGCCAGTAAACTAACAGGGGATGGAGATACGCAGTATTTT,CASKLTGDGDTQYF
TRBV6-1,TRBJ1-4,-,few,TGTGCCAGCAGCATGGACAGATCTAATGAAAAACTGTTTTTT,CASSMDRSNEKLFF
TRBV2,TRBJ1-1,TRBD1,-,TGTGCCAGCAGTGAAACGGTTGAGGGGGCGGACACTGAAGCTTTCTTT,CASSETVEGADTEAFF
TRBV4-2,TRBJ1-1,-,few,TGTGCCAGCAGCCAAGGGACTGCGAACACTGAAGCTTTCTTT,CASSQGTANTEAFF
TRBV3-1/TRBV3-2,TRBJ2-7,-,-,TGTGCCAGCAGCCAAAGCCCCGTGGGGGGTACCTACGAGCAGTACTTC,CASSQSPVGGTYEQYF
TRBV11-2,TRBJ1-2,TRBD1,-,TGTGCCAGCAGCCTATTCGACAGGGGGCGATCTGACTACACCTTC,CASSLFDRGRSDYTF
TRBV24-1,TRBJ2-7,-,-,TGTGCCACCAGTGGACAGCTCTCCTACGAGCAGTACTTC,CATSGQLSYEQYF
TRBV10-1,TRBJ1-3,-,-,TGCGCCAGCAGGCAAAAGTCCGGGTCAACCTCTGGAAACACCATATATTTT,CASRQKSGSTSGNTIYF
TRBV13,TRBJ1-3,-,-,TGTGCCAGCAGCTTCCGCCTCGGAGGGAACTCTGGAAACACCATATATTTT,CASSFRLGGNSGNTIYF
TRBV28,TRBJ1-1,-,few,TGTGCCAGCAGTGGGCTCATGAACACTGAAGCTTTCTTT,CASSGLMNTEAFF
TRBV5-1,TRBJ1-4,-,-,TGCGCCAGCAGCTTGGCCGTTGGAGGGGCAACTAATGAAAAACTGTTTTTT,CASSLAVGGATNEKLFF
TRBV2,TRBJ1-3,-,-,TGTGCCAGCAGTACAGGGAACTCTGGAAACACCATATATTTT,CASSTGNSGNTIYF
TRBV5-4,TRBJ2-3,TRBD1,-,TGTGCCAGCAAGAAGGACAGGGGGGCCACAGATACGCAGTATTTT,CASKKDRGATDTQYF
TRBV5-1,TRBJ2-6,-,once,TGCGCCAGCAGCTTGGGGAGTCTCTCTGGGGCCAACGTCCTGACTTTC,CASSLGSLSGANVLTF
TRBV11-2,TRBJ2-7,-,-,TGTGCCAGCAGCTCCGGACAGAGCACCTACGAGCAGTACTTC,CASSSGQSTYEQYF
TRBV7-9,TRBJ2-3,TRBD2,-,TGTGCCAGCAGCTTTTACGCGGGAGCCGCAGATACGCAGTATTTT,CASSFYAGAADTQYF
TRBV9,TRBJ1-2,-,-,TGTGCCAGCAGCCCCCGGCGGCAGGGGAAGGGAGGCTACACCTTC,CASSPRRQGKGGYTF
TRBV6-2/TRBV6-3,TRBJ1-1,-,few,TGTGCCAGCAGTTCTCAGGGGCCGGGCACTGAAGCTTTCTTT,CASSSQGPGTEAFF
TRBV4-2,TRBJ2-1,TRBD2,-,TGTGCCAGCAGCCCTGACACTAGCGGGAACTACAATGAGCAGTTCTTC,CASSPDTSGNYNEQFF
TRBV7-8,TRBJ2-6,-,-,TGTGCCAGCAGCGACCCCAGGACTGGGGCCAACGTCCTGACTTTC,CASSDPRTGANVLTF
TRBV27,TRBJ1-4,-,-,TGTGCCAGCAGTTTCACCCCCAGGGCTGAAAAACTGTTTTTT,CASSFTPRAEKLFF
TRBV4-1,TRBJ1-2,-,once,TGCGCCAGCAGCCAAGAAGACAGCACTAACTATGGCTACACCTTC,CASSQEDSTNYGYTF
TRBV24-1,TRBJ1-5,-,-,TGTGCCACCAGTGCACAGAGCAATCAGCCCCAGCATTTT,CATSAQSNQPQHF
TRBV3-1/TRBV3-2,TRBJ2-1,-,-,TGTGCCAGCAGCGAGGCCCTAATTAAAAACAATGAGCAGTTCTTC,CASSEALIKNNEQFF
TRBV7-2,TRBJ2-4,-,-,TGTGCCAGCAGCTTCCAACAGGGTTTAAACATTCAGTACTTC,CASSFQQGLNIQYF
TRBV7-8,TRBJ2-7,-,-,TGTGCCAGCAGCCTTGTCAGGGTCGAGCAGTACTTC,CASSLVRVEQYF
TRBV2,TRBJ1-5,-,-,TGTGCCAGCAGCTCGACAGAAACCTGGGTTAGCAATCAGCCCCAGCATTTT,CASSSTETWVSNQPQHF
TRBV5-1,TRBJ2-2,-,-,TGCGCCAGCAGCGCCGGGGGGCTGAATGCCGGGGAGCTGTTTTTT,CASSAGGLNAGELFF
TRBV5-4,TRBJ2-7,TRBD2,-,TGTGCCAGCAGCTTACTAGCGGGAGACGAGCAGTACTTC,CASSLLAGDEQYF
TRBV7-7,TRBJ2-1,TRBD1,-,TGTGCTAGCAGCACCGGGACAGGATTTGGTGAGCAGTTCTTC,CASSTGTGFGEQFF
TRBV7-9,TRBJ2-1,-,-,TGTGCCAGCAGCTTAAGGTCGGCAGGGGTCTTGAATGAGCAGTTCTTC,CASSLRSAGVLNEQFF
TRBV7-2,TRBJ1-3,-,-,TGTGCCAGCAGCTTACGGTTCGACAGCCCTGGAAACACCATATATTTT,CASSLRFDSPGNTIYF
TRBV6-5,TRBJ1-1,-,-,TGTGCCAGCGGAGCAAAATTAGCGAACACTGAAGCTTTCTTT,CASGAKLANTEAFF
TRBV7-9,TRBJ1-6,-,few,TGTGCCAGCGGGACTTATGATTCACCCCTCCACTTT,CASGTYDSPLHF
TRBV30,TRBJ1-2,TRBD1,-,TGTGCCTGGACCAGGACAGGGGGCGATGGCTACACCTTC,CAWTRTGGDGYTF
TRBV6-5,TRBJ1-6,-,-,TGTGCCAGCAGTTCATCGGGGACACTCTATAATTCACCCCTCCACTTT,CASSSSGTLYNSPLHF
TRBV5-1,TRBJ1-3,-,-,TGCGCCAGCAGCCGGACACCACCGGGGGAAGGAAACACCATATATTTT,CASSRTPPGEGNTIYF
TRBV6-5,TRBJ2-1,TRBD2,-,TGTGCCAGCAGGCGTACTAGCGGGACGGAGCATGAGCAGTTCTTC,CASRRTSGTEHEQFF
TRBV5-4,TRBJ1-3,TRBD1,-,TGTGCCAGCAGCCCGACAGGGGCTGGAAACACCATATATTTT,CASSPTGAGNTIYF
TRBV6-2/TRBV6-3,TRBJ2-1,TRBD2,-,TGTGCCAGCAGTCTTAGCGGGCCCACCCAATTCTTC,CASSLSGPTQFF
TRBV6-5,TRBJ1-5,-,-,TGTGCCAGCAGTCGGCGGGCAGGGGAGCCCCAGCATTTT,CASSRRAGEPQHF
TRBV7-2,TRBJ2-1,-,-,TGTGCCAGCAGCTTAGGCGGGACCAGTATCTACAATGAGCAGTTCTTC,CASSLGGTSIYNEQFF
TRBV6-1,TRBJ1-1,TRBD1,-,TGTGCCAGCAGTGCCGGGACAGAAACACTGAACACTGAAGCTTTCTTT,CASSAGTETLNTEAFF
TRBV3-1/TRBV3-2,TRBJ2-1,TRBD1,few,TGTGCCAGCGGCACAGGGGGCCACAATGAGCAGTTCTTC,CASGTGGHNEQFF
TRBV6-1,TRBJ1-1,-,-,TGTGCCAGCAGTGACGCACCAGGGGATATTGAAGCTTTCTTT,CASSDAPGDIEAFF
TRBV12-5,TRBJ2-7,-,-,TGTGCTAGTGGTTTGGGGACAAAGACATCCGAGCAGTACTTC,CASGLGTKTSEQYF
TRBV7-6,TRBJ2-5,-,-,TGTGCCAGCAGCTCCCGAGAGGGGACCCAGTACTTC,CASSSREGTQYF
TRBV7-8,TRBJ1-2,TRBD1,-,TGTGCCAGACATCCAGGGGGCCCCTATGGCTACACCTTC,CARHPGGPYGYTF
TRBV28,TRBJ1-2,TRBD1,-,TGTGCCAGCAGTTACCTTACCCGGGACAGCCCACATGGCTACACCTTC,CASSYLTRDSPHGYTF
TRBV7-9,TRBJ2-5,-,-,TGTGCCAGCAGCCCTGACAATACTGGAGAGACCCAGTACTTC,CASSPDNTGETQYF